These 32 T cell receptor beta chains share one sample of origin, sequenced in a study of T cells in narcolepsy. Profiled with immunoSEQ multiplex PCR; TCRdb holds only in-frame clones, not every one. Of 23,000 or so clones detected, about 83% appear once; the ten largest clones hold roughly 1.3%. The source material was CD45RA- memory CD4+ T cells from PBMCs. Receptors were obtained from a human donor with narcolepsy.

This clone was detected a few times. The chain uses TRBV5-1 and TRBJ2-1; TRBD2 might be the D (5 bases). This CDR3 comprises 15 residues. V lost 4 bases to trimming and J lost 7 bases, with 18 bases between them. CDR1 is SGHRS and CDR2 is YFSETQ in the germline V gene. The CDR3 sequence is CASSHQTSPPNEQFF. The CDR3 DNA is TGCGCCAGCAGCCACCAAACTAGTCCCCCAAATGAGCAGTTCTTC.

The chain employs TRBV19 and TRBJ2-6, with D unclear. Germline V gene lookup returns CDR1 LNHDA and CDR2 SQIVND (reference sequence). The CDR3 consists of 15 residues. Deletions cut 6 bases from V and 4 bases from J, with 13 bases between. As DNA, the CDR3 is TGTGCCAGTAGCATCACCAGGAGCGGGGCCAACGTCCTGACTTTC. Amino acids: CASSITRSGANVLTF.

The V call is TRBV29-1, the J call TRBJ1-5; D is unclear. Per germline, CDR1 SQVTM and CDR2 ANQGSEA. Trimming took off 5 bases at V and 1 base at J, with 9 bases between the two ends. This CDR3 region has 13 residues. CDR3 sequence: CSVSVQSNQPQHF. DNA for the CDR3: TGCAGCGTTTCAGTACAGAGCAATCAGCCCCAGCATTTT.

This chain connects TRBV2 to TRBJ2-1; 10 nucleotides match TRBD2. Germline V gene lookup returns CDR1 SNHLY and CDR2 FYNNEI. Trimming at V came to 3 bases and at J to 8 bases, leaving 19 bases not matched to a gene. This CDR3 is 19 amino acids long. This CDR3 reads CASSEPRKASSGSTHEQFF. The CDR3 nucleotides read TGTGCCAGCAGTGAGCCCCGAAAGGCCTCTAGCGGGAGTACCCATGAGCAGTTCTTC. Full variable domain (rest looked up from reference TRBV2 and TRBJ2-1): EPEVTQTPSHQVTQMGQEVILRCVPISNHLYFYWYRQILGQKVEFLVSFYNNEISEKSEIFDDQFSVERPDGSNFTLKIRSTKLEDSAMYFCASSEPRKASSGSTHEQFFGPGTRLTVL.

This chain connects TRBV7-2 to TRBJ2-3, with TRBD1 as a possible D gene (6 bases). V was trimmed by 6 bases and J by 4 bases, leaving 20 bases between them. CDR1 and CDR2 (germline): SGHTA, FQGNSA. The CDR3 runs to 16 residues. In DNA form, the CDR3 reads TGTGCCAGCAGTCCAGTTGGGGGCGGAGGATCAGATACGCAGTATTTT. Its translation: CASSPVGGGGSDTQYF.

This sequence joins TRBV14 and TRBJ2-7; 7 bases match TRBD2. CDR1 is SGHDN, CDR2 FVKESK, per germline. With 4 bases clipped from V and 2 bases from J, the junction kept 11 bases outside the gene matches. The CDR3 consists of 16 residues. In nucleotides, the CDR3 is TGTGCCAGCAGCCCCAACGAAGCTAGCGGAACCTACGAGCAGTACTTC. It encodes CASSPNEASGTYEQYF.

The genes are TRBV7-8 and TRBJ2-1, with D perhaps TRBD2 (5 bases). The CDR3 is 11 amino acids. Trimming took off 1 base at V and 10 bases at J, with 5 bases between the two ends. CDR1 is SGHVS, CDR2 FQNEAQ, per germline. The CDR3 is CASSLEREQFF. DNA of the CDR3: TGTGCCAGCAGCTTAGAGCGGGAGCAGTTCTTC.

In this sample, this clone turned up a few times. CDR3 bases: TGTGCCAGCAGAAATACAGGGGAGGGTAGCGGCTACACCTTC. It yields the protein CASRNTGEGSGYTF. The rearrangement joins TRBV6-1 to TRBJ1-2, with 7 bases lining up with TRBD1. V gave up 6 bases and J gave up 8 bases; unmatched junction bases: 12. The length of the CDR3 is 14 residues. Looked up from germline, CDR1 is MNHNS and CDR2 is SASEGT.

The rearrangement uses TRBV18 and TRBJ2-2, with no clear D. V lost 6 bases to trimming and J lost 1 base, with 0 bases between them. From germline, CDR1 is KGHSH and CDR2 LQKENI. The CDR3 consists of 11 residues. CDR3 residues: CASSNTGELFF. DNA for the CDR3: TGTGCCAGCTCGAACACCGGGGAGCTGTTTTTT.

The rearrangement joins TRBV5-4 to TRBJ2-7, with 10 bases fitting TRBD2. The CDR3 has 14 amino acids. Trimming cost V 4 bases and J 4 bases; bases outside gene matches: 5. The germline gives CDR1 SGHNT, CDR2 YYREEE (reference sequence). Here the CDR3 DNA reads TGTGCCAGCAGCGGGGCTAGCGGGAGTTACGAGCAGTACTTC. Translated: CASSGASGSYEQYF.

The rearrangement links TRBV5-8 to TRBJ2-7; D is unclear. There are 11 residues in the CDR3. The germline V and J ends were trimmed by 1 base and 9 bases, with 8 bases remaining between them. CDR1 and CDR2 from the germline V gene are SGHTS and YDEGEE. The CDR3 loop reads CASSLSLAQYF. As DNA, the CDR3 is TGTGCCAGCAGCTTGTCTCTGGCGCAGTACTTC.

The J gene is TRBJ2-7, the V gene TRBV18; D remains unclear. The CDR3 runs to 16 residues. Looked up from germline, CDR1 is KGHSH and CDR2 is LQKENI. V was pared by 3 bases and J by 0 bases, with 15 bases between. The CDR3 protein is CASSPVGGSRSYEQYF. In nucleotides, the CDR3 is TGTGCCAGCTCACCGGTAGGTGGCTCCCGCTCCTACGAGCAGTACTTC.

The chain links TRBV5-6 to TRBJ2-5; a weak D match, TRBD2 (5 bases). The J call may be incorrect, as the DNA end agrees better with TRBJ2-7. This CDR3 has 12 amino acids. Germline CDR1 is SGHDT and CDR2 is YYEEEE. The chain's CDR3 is CASSPGSYEQYF. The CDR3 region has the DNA TGTGCCAGCAGCCCGGGGTCGTACGAGCAGTACTTC.

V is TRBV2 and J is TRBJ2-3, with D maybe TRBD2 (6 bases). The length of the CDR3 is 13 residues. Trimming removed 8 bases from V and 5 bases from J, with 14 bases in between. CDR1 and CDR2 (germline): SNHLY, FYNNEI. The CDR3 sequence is CASRGTYGDTQYF. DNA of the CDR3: TGTGCCAGCCGGGGGACTTACGGAGATACGCAGTATTTT.

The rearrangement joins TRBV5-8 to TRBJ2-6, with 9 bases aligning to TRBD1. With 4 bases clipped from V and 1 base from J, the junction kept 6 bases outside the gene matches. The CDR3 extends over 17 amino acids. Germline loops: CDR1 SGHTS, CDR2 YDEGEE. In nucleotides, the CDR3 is TGTGCCAGCAGCCGAAGGACAGGGGATTCTGGGGCCAACGTCCTGACTTTC. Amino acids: CASSRRTGDSGANVLTF.

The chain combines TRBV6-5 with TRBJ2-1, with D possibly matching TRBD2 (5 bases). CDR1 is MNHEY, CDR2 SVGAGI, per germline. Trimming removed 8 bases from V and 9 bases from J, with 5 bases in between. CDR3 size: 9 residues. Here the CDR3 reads CASGLEQFF. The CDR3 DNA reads TGTGCCAGCGGACTTGAGCAGTTCTTC.

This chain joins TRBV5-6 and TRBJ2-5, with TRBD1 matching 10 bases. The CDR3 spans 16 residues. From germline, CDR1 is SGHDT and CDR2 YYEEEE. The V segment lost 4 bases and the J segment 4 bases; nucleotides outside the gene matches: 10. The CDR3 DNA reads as TGTGCCAGCAGCCCAAAGGACAGGGGGTGGGGAGAGACCCAGTACTTC. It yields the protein CASSPKDRGWGETQYF. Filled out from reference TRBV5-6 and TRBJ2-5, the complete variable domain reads DAGVTQSPTHLIKTRGQQVTLRCSPKSGHDTVSWYQQALGQGPQFIFQYYEEEERQRGNFPDRFSGHQFPNYSSELNVNALLLGDSALYLCASSPKDRGWGETQYFGPGTRLLVL.

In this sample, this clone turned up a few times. The CDR3 loop is CASSQPDRNTEAFF. In DNA, the CDR3 is TGCGCCAGCAGCCAGCCGGACAGGAACACTGAAGCTTTCTTT. The V and J genes are TRBV4-3 and TRBJ1-1, with D possibly being TRBD1 (6 bases). Trimming pared 3 bases from V and 1 base from J, leaving 9 bases between. CDR1 and CDR2 (germline): LGHNA, YSLEER. The CDR3 sequence is 14 residues long.

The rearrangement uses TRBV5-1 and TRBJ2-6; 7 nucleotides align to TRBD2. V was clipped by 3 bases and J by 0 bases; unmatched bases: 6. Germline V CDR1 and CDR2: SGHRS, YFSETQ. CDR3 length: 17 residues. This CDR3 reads CASSYSSGVSGANVLTF. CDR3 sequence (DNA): TGCGCCAGCAGCTATTCTAGCGGAGTCTCTGGGGCCAACGTCCTGACTTTC.

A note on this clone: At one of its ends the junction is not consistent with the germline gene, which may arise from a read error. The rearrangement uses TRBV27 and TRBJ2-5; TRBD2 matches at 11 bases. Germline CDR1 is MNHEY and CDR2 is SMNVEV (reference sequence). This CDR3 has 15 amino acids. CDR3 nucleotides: TGTGCCGGCAGTTTTAGCGGGAGGGCCGGTGAGACCCAGTACTTC. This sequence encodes CAGSFSGRAGETQYF.

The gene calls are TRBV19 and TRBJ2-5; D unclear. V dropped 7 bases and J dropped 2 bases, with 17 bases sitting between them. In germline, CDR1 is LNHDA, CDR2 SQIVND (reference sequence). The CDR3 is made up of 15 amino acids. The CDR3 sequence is CASIRRTTRQETQYF. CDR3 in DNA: TGTGCCAGTATCAGAAGGACCACCAGACAAGAGACCCAGTACTTC.

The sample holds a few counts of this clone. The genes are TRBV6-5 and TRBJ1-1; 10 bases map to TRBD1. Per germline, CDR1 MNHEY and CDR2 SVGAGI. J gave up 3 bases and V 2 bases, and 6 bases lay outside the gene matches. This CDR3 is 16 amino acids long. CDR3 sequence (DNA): TGTGCCAGCAGTTACATGGGACAGGGGCCAGACACTGAAGCTTTCTTT. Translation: CASSYMGQGPDTEAFF.

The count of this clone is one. CDR3 amino acids: CASSLGTSGGTGELFF. CDR3 nucleotide sequence: TGCGCCAGCAGCTTAGGGACTAGCGGGGGCACCGGGGAGCTGTTTTTT. The chain has TRBV5-1 and TRBJ2-2, with TRBD2 matching 14 bases. Germline V gene sequence: CDR1 SGHRS, CDR2 YFSETQ. Trimming cost V 2 bases and J 4 bases; bases outside gene matches: 1. This CDR3 has 16 residues.

In nucleotides, the CDR3 is TGCGCCAGCAGCCATGTAGCGGGAGGGCCGACCGAGCAGTACTTC. As protein: CASSHVAGGPTEQYF. The chain has TRBV4-3 and TRBJ2-7; 11 nucleotides line up with TRBD2. CDR3 size: 15 residues. Germline loops: CDR1 LGHNA, CDR2 YSLEER. Unmatched junction bases numbered 7, after V lost 3 bases and J lost 6 bases.

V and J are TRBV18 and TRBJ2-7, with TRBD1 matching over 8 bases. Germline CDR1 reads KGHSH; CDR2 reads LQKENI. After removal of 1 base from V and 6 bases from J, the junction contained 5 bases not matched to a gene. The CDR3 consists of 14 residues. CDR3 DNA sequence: TGTGCCAGCTCACCACAGGACAGGGTGACCGAGCAGTACTTC. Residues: CASSPQDRVTEQYF.

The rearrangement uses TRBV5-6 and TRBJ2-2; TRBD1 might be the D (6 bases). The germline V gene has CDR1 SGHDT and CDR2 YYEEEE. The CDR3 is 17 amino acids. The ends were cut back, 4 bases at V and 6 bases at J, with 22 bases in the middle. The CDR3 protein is CASSTIKGHLGAGELFF. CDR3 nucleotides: TGTGCCAGCAGCACCATCAAGGGACACCTAGGTGCCGGGGAGCTGTTTTTT. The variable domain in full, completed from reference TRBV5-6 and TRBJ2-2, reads DAGVTQSPTHLIKTRGQQVTLRCSPKSGHDTVSWYQQALGQGPQFIFQYYEEEERQRGNFPDRFSGHQFPNYSSELNVNALLLGDSALYLCASSTIKGHLGAGELFFGEGSRLTVL.

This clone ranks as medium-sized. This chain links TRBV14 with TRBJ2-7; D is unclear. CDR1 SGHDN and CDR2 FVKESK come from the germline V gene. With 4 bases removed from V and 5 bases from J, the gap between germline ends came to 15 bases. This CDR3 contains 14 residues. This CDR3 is CASSLHGVGDEQYF. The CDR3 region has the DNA TGTGCCAGCAGCCTCCATGGGGTTGGCGACGAGCAGTACTTC.

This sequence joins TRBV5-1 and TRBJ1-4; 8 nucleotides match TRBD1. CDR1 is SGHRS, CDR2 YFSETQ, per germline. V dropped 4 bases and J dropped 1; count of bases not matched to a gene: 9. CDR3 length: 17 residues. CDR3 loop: CASSPDRGGGTNEKLFF. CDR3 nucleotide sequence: TGCGCCAGCAGCCCCGACAGGGGAGGCGGAACTAATGAAAAACTGTTTTTT. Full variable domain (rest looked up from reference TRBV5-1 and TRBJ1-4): KAGVTQTPRYLIKTRGQQVTLSCSPISGHRSVSWYQQTPGQGLQFLFEYFSETQRNKGNFPGRFSGRQFSNSRSEMNVSTLELGDSALYLCASSPDRGGGTNEKLFFGSGTQLSVL.

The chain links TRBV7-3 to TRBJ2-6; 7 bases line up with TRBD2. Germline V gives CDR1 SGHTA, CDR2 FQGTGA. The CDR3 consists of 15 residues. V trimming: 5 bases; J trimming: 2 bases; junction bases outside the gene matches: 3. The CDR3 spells CASSPRGAGANVLTF. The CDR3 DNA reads TGTGCCAGCAGCCCACGGGGGGCTGGGGCCAACGTCCTGACTTTC.

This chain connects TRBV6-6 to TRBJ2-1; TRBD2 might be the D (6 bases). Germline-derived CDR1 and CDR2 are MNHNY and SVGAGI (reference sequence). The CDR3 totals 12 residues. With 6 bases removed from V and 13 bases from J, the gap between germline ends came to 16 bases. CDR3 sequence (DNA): TGTGCCAGCAGCCAGCCACGGGAGTATCAGTTCTTC. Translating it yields CASSQPREYQFF.

CDR3 protein: CASSLTTRVSYEQYF. The DNA of the CDR3 is TGTGCCAGCAGTTTAACAACTCGGGTTTCCTACGAGCAGTACTTC. V and J are TRBV28 and TRBJ2-7; D is unclear. There are 15 residues in the CDR3. The V gene lost 2 bases and the J gene lost 1 base, with 12 bases spanning the gap. Germline-derived CDR1 and CDR2 are MDHEN and SYDVKM.

The CDR3 DNA is TGTGCCAGCAGTCCCCCGACTCTCCATAGTTTGTTCTTC. Protein: CASSPPTLHSLFF. The rearrangement links TRBV28 to TRBJ2-1; D unclear. The CDR3 totals 13 residues. Trimming took off 5 bases at V and 15 bases at J, with 20 bases between the two ends. Germline CDR1 is MDHEN and CDR2 is SYDVKM.